One and the same sample provided the 22 T cell receptor beta chains below, sequenced in a study of technical replicates of blood from four donors. Some clones are missing from TCRdb's copy, which holds only in-frame ones; the method was immunoSEQ multiplex PCR. The table shows some 87,000 clones, with less than 98% occurring only once. The sequenced sample was T cells isolated from PBMCs. All receptors derive from a human donor in good health.

The chain employs TRBV5-1 and TRBJ2-2, with 12 positions matching TRBD1. Looked up from germline, CDR1 is SGHRS and CDR2 is YFSETQ. This CDR3 has 17 amino acids. With V trimmed by 7 bases and J by 7 bases, 14 bases remained unmatched. The CDR3 coding sequence is TGCGCCAGCCGCCTAAAGGGACAGGGGGCTTTAGGCGGGGAGCTGTTTTTT. This encodes CASRLKGQGALGGELFF.

Here the CDR3 reads CASSFVSYEQYF. DNA of the CDR3: TGTGCCAGCAGCTTCGTCTCCTACGAGCAGTACTTC. The rearrangement links TRBV7-9 to TRBJ2-7; D remains ambiguous. V was shortened by 3 bases and J by 0 bases, with 3 bases between the two germline ends. This CDR3 comprises 12 residues. Germline CDR1 reads SEHNR; CDR2 reads FQNEAQ (reference sequence).

CDR3 amino acids: CASSLEGSSWHEQYF. The CDR3 bases are TGTGCCAGCAGCTTAGAAGGCTCTAGCTGGCACGAGCAGTACTTC. The chain uses TRBV7-2 and TRBJ2-7; TRBD2 might be the D (5 bases). V dropped 1 base and J dropped 5 bases, with 15 bases sitting between them. This CDR3 has 15 residues. CDR1 SGHTA and CDR2 FQGNSA come from the germline V gene.

The CDR3 loop is CASSLGGGDYEQYF. Written as DNA, the CDR3 is TGTGCCAGCAGCTTGGGCGGGGGGGACTACGAGCAGTACTTC. The rearrangement joins TRBV5-4 to TRBJ2-7, with 9 bases lining up with TRBD2. J gave up 3 bases and V 0 bases, and 1 base lay outside the gene matches. From germline, CDR1 is SGHNT and CDR2 YYREEE (reference sequence). CDR3 length: 14 residues. Filled out from reference TRBV5-4 and TRBJ2-7, the complete variable domain reads ETGVTQSPTHLIKTRGQQVTLRCSSQSGHNTVSWYQQALGQGPQFIFQYYREEENGRGNFPPRFSGLQFPNYSSELNVNALELDDSALYLCASSLGGGDYEQYFGPGTRLTVT.

This clone was detected once. The rearrangement links TRBV7-9 to TRBJ2-7; D is uncertain. V shed 4 bases and J shed 2 bases, with 12 bases lying between them. This CDR3 spans 14 amino acids. Germline CDR1 reads SEHNR; CDR2 reads FQNEAQ (reference sequence). DNA of the CDR3: TGTGCCAGCAGCTCCTCATACTTTACCTACGAGCAGTACTTC. Its protein is CASSSSYFTYEQYF.

This chain joins TRBV5-1 and TRBJ2-2; 7 nucleotides line up with TRBD2. Per germline, CDR1 SGHRS and CDR2 YFSETQ. This CDR3 is built from 15 residues. V was pared by 0 bases and J by 4 bases, with 3 bases of the junction left unmatched. The CDR3 loop is CASSLGTGGTGELFF. The CDR3 region has the DNA TGCGCCAGCAGCTTGGGGACGGGGGGCACCGGGGAGCTGTTTTTT.

This chain links TRBV5-1 with TRBJ2-1; D might be TRBD1 (6 bases). The CDR3 loop spans 14 amino acids. The germline V gene has CDR1 SGHRS and CDR2 YFSETQ. The V gene lost 4 bases and the J gene lost 1 base, with 9 bases spanning the gap. This CDR3 reads CASSEQGSYNEQFF. The CDR3 nucleotides read TGCGCCAGCAGCGAGCAGGGGTCCTACAATGAGCAGTTCTTC.

The chain employs TRBV15 and TRBJ2-7, with 7 bases identical to TRBD2. From germline, CDR1 is LNHNV and CDR2 YYDKDF (reference sequence). This CDR3 is built from 14 residues. After removal of 8 bases from V and 6 bases from J, the junction contained 13 bases not matched to a gene. CDR3 DNA sequence: TGTGCCACCCAATCATTGAGCGGGATGGGCGAGCAGTACTTC. It specifies CATQSLSGMGEQYF.

This sequence joins TRBV28 and TRBJ2-7, with D tentatively TRBD2 (6 bases). V was cut by 2 bases and J by 0 bases, with 14 bases left in between. The CDR3 length is 16 residues. Germline CDR1 is MDHEN and CDR2 is SYDVKM. The CDR3 sequence is CASSLRGLTVSYEQYF. The CDR3 DNA reads TGTGCCAGCAGTTTAAGAGGACTAACGGTCTCCTACGAGCAGTACTTC.

The genes are TRBV25-1 and TRBJ1-5; D remains unclear. Germline V gives CDR1 MGHDK, CDR2 SYGVNS. The CDR3 contains 14 residues. V lost 1 base and J lost 4, with 8 bases in between. The chain's CDR3 is CASSELGRNQPQHF. Here the CDR3 DNA reads TGTGCCAGCAGTGAATTAGGCAGGAATCAGCCCCAGCATTTT.

The V and J genes are TRBV5-1 and TRBJ2-1; 10 positions agree with TRBD1. V was clipped by 4 bases and J by 8 bases; unmatched bases: 9. The CDR3 consists of 15 residues. Germline CDR1 SGHRS, CDR2 YFSETQ. For the CDR3, the DNA is TGCGCCAGCAGCCCGCCGACAGGGGGCGTCTATGAGCAGTTCTTC. It yields the protein CASSPPTGGVYEQFF.

The rearrangement links TRBV9 to TRBJ2-7; D possibly corresponds to TRBD2 (7 bases). Germline V gene sequence: CDR1 SGDLS, CDR2 YYNGEE. This CDR3 contains 15 residues. V lost 0 bases, J lost 5 bases, and 15 bases lay in between. Written as DNA, the CDR3 is TGTGCCAGCAGCGTAGGGACAGCGGGATGGGACGAGCAGTACTTC. Its protein is CASSVGTAGWDEQYF.

The chain couples TRBV11-3 to TRBJ2-3; weak D call: TRBD1 (5 bases). CDR3 length: 16 amino acids. Germline V CDR1 and CDR2: SGHNT, YENEEA. V was trimmed by 0 bases and J by 8 bases, leaving 18 bases between them. The CDR3 region is CASSLDILGGAGTQYF. The CDR3 DNA sequence: TGTGCCAGCAGCTTAGATATCCTCGGTGGGGCCGGTACGCAGTATTTT.

Remarks on this clone: An end of the junction differs from the germline gene, which may be a read error. The rearrangement joins TRBV9 to TRBJ1-3, with 9 bases aligning to TRBD1. CDR1 SGDLS and CDR2 YYNGEE come from the germline V gene. There are 15 residues in the CDR3. CDR3: CASSVGQGAGNTIYF. The CDR3, as DNA: TGTGCCAGCAGCGTGGGACAGGGTGCTGGTAACACCATATATTTT.

The chain carries TRBV9 and TRBJ1-2; the match to TRBD1 covers 8 bases. The V and J ends lost 4 bases and 4 bases, in that order; junction bases with no gene match: 6. The CDR3 is made up of 14 amino acids. Germline assignment: CDR1 SGDLS and CDR2 YYNGEE. CDR3 amino acids: CASSPQGASYGYTF. CDR3 DNA: TGTGCCAGCAGCCCTCAGGGGGCAAGCTATGGCTACACCTTC.

The genes are TRBV4-1 and TRBJ2-1; the D gene is possibly TRBD2 (6 bases). V shed 7 bases and J shed 4 bases, with 14 bases lying between them. The length of the CDR3 is 14 residues. The germline V gene encodes CDR1 MGHRA and CDR2 YSYEKL. This chain's CDR3 is CASIRDLTYNEQFF. CDR3 in DNA: TGCGCCAGCATCCGGGACTTGACGTACAATGAGCAGTTCTTC.

V is TRBV10-1 and J is TRBJ1-1; the D gene is possibly TRBD1 (6 bases). CDR3 length: 14 residues. In germline, CDR1 is WNHNN, CDR2 SYGVQD (reference sequence). V was pared by 0 bases and J by 11 bases, with 16 bases between. CDR3 amino acids: CASSESGRAQGAFF. As DNA, the CDR3 is TGCGCCAGCAGTGAGTCAGGGAGGGCGCAGGGGGCTTTCTTT.

The J gene is TRBJ2-1, the V gene TRBV27; D is ambiguous. The germline V gene has CDR1 MNHEY and CDR2 SMNVEV (reference sequence). This CDR3 is 15 amino acids long. With 2 bases removed from V and 4 bases from J, the gap between germline ends came to 12 bases. CDR3 bases: TGTGCCAGCAGTTTAAACGGTGGAGATTACAATGAGCAGTTCTTC. Its translation is CASSLNGGDYNEQFF.

About this clone: Sequence at one end of the junction differs from germline and may be a read error. The J gene is TRBJ2-5, the V gene TRBV7-7, with D tentatively TRBD1 or TRBD2 (6 bases each). This CDR3 has 15 amino acids. The germline V gene has CDR1 SSHAT and CDR2 FNYEAQ (reference sequence). In DNA, the CDR3 is TGTGCTAGCAGCTTAGCGGACAGTCTCCAAGGGACCCAGTACTTC. It is translated as CASSLADSLQGTQYF.

V and J are TRBV28 and TRBJ2-7; D is unclear. Trimming took 7 bases from V and 0 from J, leaving 4 bases between them. The CDR3 sequence is 11 residues long. Germline lookup yields CDR1 MDHEN and CDR2 SYDVKM. Here the CDR3 reads CASKASYEQYF. For the CDR3, the DNA is TGTGCCAGCAAAGCCTCCTACGAGCAGTACTTC.

The sample holds one count of this clone. The V call is TRBV19, the J call TRBJ2-5; weak D call: TRBD2 (6 bases). Trimming pared 3 bases from V and 5 bases from J, leaving 13 bases between. Germline V gene sequence: CDR1 LNHDA, CDR2 SQIVND (reference sequence). The CDR3 covers 14 residues. CDR3: CASSITWSGETQYF. The CDR3 nucleotides read TGTGCCAGTAGTATCACATGGAGCGGGGAGACCCAGTACTTC.

The gene calls are TRBV9 and TRBJ1-2; TRBD1 is a possible D gene (5 bases). The CDR3 runs 13 residues. CDR1 SGDLS and CDR2 YYNGEE come from the germline V gene. Trimming removed 4 bases at V and 8 bases at J, with 15 bases between. CDR3 DNA sequence: TGTGCCAGCAGCTCACGGGGGAAGTGGGGCTACACCTTC. Amino acid sequence: CASSSRGKWGYTF.